Listed below are T cell receptor beta chains from one sample, sequenced in a study of T cell changes during pregnancy in multiple sclerosis. Assay used: immunoSEQ multiplex PCR; TCRdb lists only in-frame clones, some missing. In the table there are about 81,000 clones, about 94% of which are singletons. Here the sequenced sample was peripheral blood, taken in the third trimester of pregnancy. Receptor source: a female donor with multiple sclerosis, enrolled in a pregnancy study. The CDR3 runs from the conserved cysteine through the conserved F or W. Fields, in order: V gene, D gene, J gene, clone size, CDR3 protein, CDR3 DNA. D genes are given only for firm matches. Size values are once, few and many counts, or a class for expanded clones, and some rows have none.

>TRBV6-5|.|TRBJ2-7|.
CASSYSGGAEQYF
TGTGCCAGCAGTTACTCAGGAGGGGCCGAGCAGTACTTC
>TRBV13|.|TRBJ2-7|.
CASSLGRDYEQYF
TGTGCCAGCAGCTTAGGCAGGGACTACGAGCAGTACTTC
>TRBV7-9|.|TRBJ2-3|.
CASSLGRGGGTDTQYF
TGTGCCAGCAGCTTAGGGCGGGGTGGTGGCACAGATACGCAGTATTTT
>TRBV7-3|.|TRBJ2-2|once
CASSSTGTGELFF
TGTGCCAGCAGCTCGACAGGTACCGGGGAGCTGTTTTTT
>TRBV5-1|.|TRBJ1-1|.
CASGDINTEAFF
TGCGCCAGCGGAGATATTAACACTGAAGCTTTCTTT
>TRBV9|.|TRBJ2-1|.
CASSVGQVQGNEQFF
TGTGCCAGCAGCGTAGGACAGGTGCAGGGAAATGAGCAGTTCTTC
>TRBV5-4|.|TRBJ2-5|.
CASSFTDQETQYF
TGTGCCAGCAGCTTCACAGACCAAGAGACCCAGTACTTC
>TRBV21-1|.|TRBJ2-1|.
CASSKNIRGTSGGAGEQFF
TGTGCCAGCAGCAAAAATATTAGGGGGACTAGCGGGGGGGCTGGTGAGCAGTTCTTC
>TRBV7-2|TRBD1|TRBJ1-2|.
CASSLVGAGGGYTF
TGTGCCAGCAGCTTAGTCGGGGCAGGGGGTGGCTACACCTTC
>TRBV18|TRBD1|TRBJ1-2|.
CASSQQGNYGYTF
TGTGCCAGCTCACAACAGGGGAACTATGGCTACACCTTC
>TRBV15|.|TRBJ2-7|.
CATSRATGEQYF
TGTGCCACCAGCAGGGCCACAGGGGAGCAGTACTTC
>TRBV9|.|TRBJ2-7|.
CASSVATDTYEQYF
TGTGCCAGCAGCGTAGCAACAGACACCTACGAGCAGTACTTC
>TRBV6-5|TRBD1|TRBJ2-7|once
CASSYGGQGAAEQYF
TGTGCCAGCAGCTATGGGGGACAGGGGGCCGCCGAGCAGTACTTC
>TRBV5-4|.|TRBJ2-5|.
CASSLKQVQETQYF
TGTGCCAGCAGCTTGAAACAGGTACAAGAGACCCAGTACTTC
>TRBV29-1|.|TRBJ1-2|.
CSVWDGGRGYTF
TGCAGCGTCTGGGACGGAGGGAGAGGCTACACCTTC
>TRBV6-5|.|TRBJ2-1|.
CASSYGQSPYNEQFF
TGTGCCAGCAGTTACGGACAGTCTCCCTACAATGAGCAGTTCTTC
>TRBV21-1|.|TRBJ1-3|.
CASSKGTGFIGNTIYF
TGTGCCAGCAGCAAAGGGACAGGGTTTATTGGAAACACCATATATTTT
>TRBV7-9|.|TRBJ1-1|.
CASSQGNTEAFF
TGTGCCAGCAGCCAGGGGAACACTGAAGCTTTCTTT
>TRBV19|.|TRBJ2-2|.
CASTHSGQTGELFF
TGTGCCAGTACCCATTCTGGACAGACCGGGGAGCTGTTTTTT
>TRBV4-2|.|TRBJ2-2|.
CASSQALLGELFF
TGTGCCAGCAGCCAAGCTCTTCTCGGGGAGCTGTTTTTT
>TRBV14|TRBD1|TRBJ2-6|.
CASSKAGTGLAGANVLTF
TGTGCCAGCAGCAAAGCCGGGACAGGATTGGCTGGGGCCAACGTCCTGACTTTC
>TRBV6-5|.|TRBJ2-2|.
CASRSEWVTGELFF
TGTGCCAGCAGGTCGGAGTGGGTAACCGGGGAGCTGTTTTTT
>TRBV19|.|TRBJ1-5|.
CASSTGGNQPQHF
TGTGCCAGTAGTACAGGGGGCAATCAGCCCCAGCATTTT
>TRBV2|.|TRBJ1-6|few
CASSAANRDSPLHF
TGTGCCAGCAGTGCCGCTAACAGGGATTCACCCCTCCACTTT
>TRBV27|.|TRBJ1-2|.
CASSFRDFYGYTF
TGTGCCAGCAGTTTCCGGGACTTCTATGGCTACACCTTC
>TRBV25-1|TRBD1|TRBJ1-2|.
CASRGQLNYGYTF
TGTGCCAGCAGGGGACAGCTTAACTATGGCTACACCTTC
>TRBV19|TRBD1|TRBJ1-1|.
CASLGNRGFSFF
TGTGCCAGCCTTGGGAACAGGGGTTTTTCTTTCTTT
>TRBV2|TRBD1|TRBJ1-5|once
CASSATGEVQPQHF
TGTGCCAGCAGCGCGACAGGGGAAGTACAGCCCCAGCATTTT
>TRBV6-1|.|TRBJ1-1|.
CASTGDTEAFF
TGTGCCAGCACAGGGGACACTGAAGCTTTCTTT
>TRBV7-8|.|TRBJ1-1|.
CASSFPTENTEAFF
TGTGCCAGCAGCTTTCCGACAGAGAACACTGAAGCTTTCTTT
>TRBV27|.|TRBJ2-1|.
CASSFSRGNTYNEQFF
TGTGCCAGCAGTTTCTCCAGGGGCAACACATACAATGAGCAGTTCTTC
>TRBV5-5|.|TRBJ1-3|.
CASSSGEAGNTIYF
TGTGCCAGCAGTTCGGGGGAAGCTGGAAACACCATATATTTT
>TRBV18|.|TRBJ1-3|.
CASSPAGGPGNTIYF
TGTGCCAGCTCACCTGCGGGCGGTCCTGGAAACACCATATATTTT
>TRBV6-1|.|TRBJ1-2|.
CASFPARDFYGYTF
TGTGCCAGCTTTCCAGCAAGGGACTTCTATGGCTACACCTTC
>TRBV5-6|TRBD1|TRBJ1-4|.
CASSAAGGTGEKLFF
TGTGCCAGCAGCGCAGCGGGCGGGACAGGTGAAAAACTGTTTTTT
>TRBV11-2|.|TRBJ1-4|.
CASSQGVTTNEKLFF
TGTGCCAGCAGCCAAGGGGTAACGACTAATGAAAAACTGTTTTTT
>TRBV7-9|TRBD2|TRBJ2-5|.
CASSLTGTSGGKRETQYF
TGTGCCAGCAGCCTGACTGGGACTAGCGGGGGCAAGCGGGAGACCCAGTACTTC
>TRBV25-1|.|TRBJ1-4|.
CASTRGPANEKLFF
TGTGCCAGCACAAGGGGTCCGGCTAATGAAAAACTGTTTTTT
>TRBV10-3|.|TRBJ2-4|.
CAISEQGKNIQYF
TGTGCCATCAGTGAGCAGGGCAAAAACATTCAGTACTTC
>TRBV6-5|.|TRBJ1-2|.
CASSYSTNYGYTF
TGTGCCAGCAGTTACTCTACAAACTATGGCTACACCTTC
>TRBV5-1|TRBD1|TRBJ2-7|.
CASSGGQGLRGYEQYF
TGCGCCAGCAGCGGGGGACAGGGGCTGCGGGGCTACGAGCAGTACTTC
>TRBV2|TRBD2|TRBJ2-3|.
CASRRDYNTDTQYF
TGTGCCAGCAGAAGGGACTACAACACAGATACGCAGTATTTT
>TRBV19|.|TRBJ2-7|.
CASSIGWQASSYEQYF
TGTGCCAGTAGTATAGGGTGGCAGGCGAGCTCCTACGAGCAGTACTTC
>TRBV6-5|.|TRBJ1-2|.
CASSYVGGNYGYTF
TGTGCCAGCAGTTACGTCGGGGGGAACTATGGCTACACCTTC
>TRBV7-8|TRBD2|TRBJ2-3|once
CASSLDSGGVFADTQYF
TGTGCCAGCAGCTTAGATAGCGGGGGGGTTTTTGCAGATACGCAGTATTTT
>TRBV30|.|TRBJ2-3|.
CAAGPADTQYF
TGTGCCGCAGGGCCGGCAGATACGCAGTATTTT
>TRBV5-6|TRBD1|TRBJ2-1|.
CASSGGTGNEQFF
TGTGCCAGCAGCGGGGGGACAGGCAATGAGCAGTTCTTC
>TRBV25-1|.|TRBJ1-2|.
CASSEYPQRDGYTF
TGTGCCAGCAGTGAATACCCACAGCGGGATGGCTACACCTTC
>TRBV5-1|TRBD1|TRBJ1-2|.
CASRPGQANYGYTF
TGCGCCAGCAGACCGGGACAGGCTAACTATGGCTACACCTTC
>TRBV5-4|.|TRBJ2-1|.
CASSLGRSFYNEQFF
TGTGCCAGCAGCTTGGGTCGTAGCTTCTACAATGAGCAGTTCTTC
>TRBV11-3|TRBD1|TRBJ2-7|.
CASSSSYRGSYEQYF
TGTGCCAGCAGCTCATCCTACAGGGGCTCCTACGAGCAGTACTTC